This T cell receptor (beta chain) was identified in a study of CD8+CD57+ T cells in acquired aplastic anemia. Looking at the study overall: Sorted cells (CD4+ and CD8+) yielded DNA amounts that averaged about 3.4 ug.

For CDR3 and TCR beta VDJ profiling, genomic DNA was the template used. In TCRdb, the reads were re-called with MiXCR into one record per CDR3 protein. Of 150,000 to 200,000 distinct CDR3 sequences listed, 40% to 50% are singletons. The CDR3 is made up of 16 amino acids. Germline V gene data show CDR1 as MNHEY and CDR2 as SVGEGT. V was cut by 2 bases and J by 2 bases, with 16 bases left in between. This clonotype was observed a few times. As yet, its antigen is unknown. Patients included in sequencing had previously demonstrated CD8+CD57+ cell expansion by flow cytometry. Whole-study results and caveats: A set of roughly 27 CD8+ CDR3 sequences was shared between patients and controls, and these sequences appeared highly expressed in patients.

Sample: sorted CD4+, CD8+, or CD8+CD57+ T cells (not recorded which) from PBMCs. The chain carries TRBV6-2 or TRBV6-3 and TRBJ2-7; D unresolved. The TCR comes from a human donor with aplastic anemia. CDR3 nucleotides: TGTGCCAGCAGTTACAAAGGTTTTCGACACCCCTACGAGCAGTACTTC. Translating it yields CASSYKGFRHPYEQYF.